This TCR beta chain was retrieved from a study of blood T cell repertoires in COVID-19. J was trimmed by 2 bases and V by 0 bases; bases with no gene match: 2. CDR1 SGDLS and CDR2 YYNGEE come from the germline V gene. The CDR3 is 15 amino acids. TCRdb keeps only in-frame clones here, not all; method: immunoSEQ multiplex PCR. Counted here are about 300,000 clones, just under 90% occurring once; the ten biggest clones make up approximately 2%. Sequenced sample: peripheral blood. The sequence came from a woman aged 25-40 years with COVID-19, enrolled during active disease. The chain is built from TRBV9 and TRBJ1-2; 9 bases agree with TRBD1. The CDR3: CASSVADRGNYGYTF. CDR3 nucleotides: TGTGCCAGCAGCGTAGCTGACAGGGGGAACTATGGCTACACCTTC.